This TCR beta chain originates from a study of blood T cells in healthy people across ages (dated by TCRdb to between 2014 and 2017). Regarding the research as a whole: In model experiments, template switching captured about one uniquely barcoded TCR beta cDNA molecule for every two T cells. The donors were divided into four age groups: young (average around 15 years), middle-aged (roughly 40), aged (roughly 60) and long-lived (more than 75). The study analyzed two additional independent replicas of 1 million unique cDNA reads from the same blood draw for two donors, one aged 18 to 30 and one aged 80 or older. Donors of different ages were randomly distributed across sequencing lanes to avoid experimental bias. To track age-related changes in TCR beta repertoire diversity, the study relied on deep sequencing normalized with unique cDNA molecular identifiers. General conclusions and limits of the study: Observed TCR beta diversity per million T cells fell roughly linearly with age, and a significant reduction was already apparent by age approximately 41. Observed TCR beta diversity correlated strongly with the percentage of naive T cells measured by flow cytometry. The long-lived group showed more naive CD4+ T cells, fewer expanded clones and increased TCR diversity than the aged group, suggesting age selection. Estimates of total diversity based on one million sequenced T cells were regarded as lower bounds and as underestimates. Because donor CMV infection status was unknown, age-related changes in expanded clonotypes were potentially confounded. Conclusive comparison of naive and antigen-experienced compartments was prevented by the profiling of bulk unsorted PBMCs.

This clonotype has more than one count but fewer than ten. Its antigen specificity is not known. No clone much larger than this one lies a single base away; base qualities are absent. The library was prepared using 5' RACE. The instrument given in TCRdb is Illumina HiSeq 2500. A second 7 to 11 cycle PCR used a sample-barcoded 5' primer and a J-beta primer mix. Each TCR beta cDNA molecule received a unique molecular identifier from a template-switch 5' adaptor carrying 12 random nucleotides. Each sample yielded at least 2.5 million CDR3-containing paired-end reads. The Mint cDNA synthesis kit, primed by a TRBC-specific oligonucleotide, was used to synthesize first-strand cDNA from all RNA. Following uracil-DNA glycosylase treatment, a first 18-cycle PCR with universal primers M1SS and BC2_uni_R was performed on all cDNA. In the source study's methods: For normalization, 1 million high-quality reads, each with a distinct molecular identifier, were randomly selected from each sample. Reads sharing molecular identifiers were discarded rather than binned into consensus sequences. MiTCR, run with a Q25 quality threshold and the strictest error-elimination algorithm, handled CDR3 identification, clonotype clustering and error correction. A nonparametric unseen species model with Euler transformation was used to estimate a lower bound on total TCR beta diversity. The public reads were reprocessed in TCRdb via fastp at Q25 and MiXCR, keeping in-frame beta chains. Entries that share a CDR3 protein sequence are merged under the most common genes and DNA. V and J calls and clone size were set by TCRdb, not the authors. Counted in this sample were about 650,000 distinct CDR3 sequences; around 32% of them appeared once. The ten largest make up approximately 15% of the sample.

Systemically healthy Caucasian individuals from Russia, 39 in total and aged roughly 6 to 95 years, were included as donors. Each donor gave ten milliliters of peripheral blood, drawn into EDTA-treated Vacutainer tubes. Ficoll-Paque density-gradient centrifugation was used to isolate PBMCs, with at least 6.5 million per sample. Trizol reagent was used to extract total RNA from PBMCs, with at least 6 micrograms per sample. For every donor, an aliquot of PBMCs went through flow cytometry to measure the percentages of naive CD45RAhigh/CD27high T cells. A distance of 19 bases separates the germline ends of V and J, which lose 4 bases and 12 bases respectively. The CDR3 starts with the cysteine, ends with the phenylalanine, and has 13 residues. Solely the CDR3 DNA is kept, with 39 bases framed from the first base. Per the germline V gene, SGHDN is the CDR1 and FVKESK is the CDR2.

The sample comprised blood. The clonotype comes from a woman older than 75 in good health. Donor details come from another sample of the same person, matched by shared clones. In this chain, TRBV14 is recombined with TRBJ2-7, with the D gene call left open. The DNA sequence follows: TGTGCCAGCAGCCCCCCAGGCTTTAGGGCTCCGTACTTC. Its translation reads: CASSPPGFRAPYF.